These 7 T cell receptor beta chains share one sample of origin, sequenced in a study of blood T cells in healthy people across ages. A sample-barcoded 5' primer and a J-beta primer mix were used in a second PCR of roughly 7 to 12 cycles. Each CDR3 protein gets one entry after TCRdb re-called the 5' RACE reads with MiXCR. The top ten hold over 10% of the sample, which has approximately 810,000 distinct CDR3 sequences, about 37% seen once. Sequenced sample: blood. These TCRs come from a man younger than 35 in good health.

A remark on this clonotype: Its ends do not fully match the called genes, so a read error is possible. This chain links TRBV5-1 with TRBJ2-3; no clear D. This CDR3 is built from 15 residues. The germline gives CDR1 SGHRS, CDR2 YFSETQ. In DNA, the CDR3 is TGCGCCAGCAGCTTGGCCCCGTGGATTACAGATACGCAATATTTT. Protein: CASSLAPWITDTQYF. The full variable domain, its missing parts supplied by reference TRBV5-1 and TRBJ2-3, is KAGVTQTPRYLIKTRGQQVTLSCSPISGHRSVSWYQQTPGQGLQFLFEYFSETQRNKGNFPGRFSGRQFSNSRSEMNVSTLELGDSALYLCASSLAPWITDTQYFGPGTRLTVL.

At least ten counts were recorded for this clonotype. The chain is built from TRBV10-3 and TRBJ1-2, with 7 bases lining up with TRBD1. This CDR3 region has 15 residues. The germline CDR1 and CDR2 sequences are ENHRY and SYGVKD. The junction had 4 bases not matched to a gene; V was cut back by 0 bases and J by 3 bases. CDR3 sequence: CAISESRGLDYGYTF. In DNA form, the CDR3 reads TGTGCCATCAGTGAGTCGAGGGGGCTGGACTATGGCTACACCTTC.

CDR3 nucleotide sequence: TGCAGTGCTAGACCTCCCCTAGCGGGGATCTCTTTCACAGATACGCAGTATTTT. This sequence encodes CSARPPLAGISFTDTQYF. The V gene is TRBV20-1, the J gene TRBJ2-3; TRBD2 agrees at 9 bases. Germline CDR1 reads DFQATT; CDR2 reads SNEGSKA (reference sequence). CDR3 size: 18 residues. V shed 2 bases, J shed 2 bases, and the junction held 14 bases outside the gene matches.

The J gene is TRBJ2-3, the V gene TRBV21-1. TRBV21-1 is a pseudogene locus. CDR3 length: 13 residues. The CDR3 reads CASNPPPTDTQYF. For the CDR3, the DNA is TGTGCCAGCAACCCACCGCCTACAGATACGCAGTATTTT.

A few counts support this clonotype. The chain employs TRBV20-1 and TRBJ2-1, with 8 bases fitting TRBD2. V was pared by 0 bases and J by 4 bases, with 8 bases of the junction left unmatched. Germline CDR1 reads DFQATT; CDR2 reads SNEGSKA (reference sequence). CDR3 size: 16 residues. CDR3 protein: CSARESWASGYNEQFF. The DNA of the CDR3 is TGCAGTGCTAGAGAATCTTGGGCTAGCGGGTACAATGAGCAGTTCTTC.

This clonotype showed up just a few times. The chain recombines TRBV9 with TRBJ1-2; no definite D call. Germline values: CDR1 SGDLS, CDR2 YYNGEE. This CDR3 contains 15 residues. V lost 4 bases to trimming and J lost 5 bases, with 18 bases between them. The CDR3 nucleotides read TGTGCCAGCAGCCCCCGGGAGTCCTTAGCTTATGGCTACACCTTC. Its translation: CASSPRESLAYGYTF.

The table lists this clonotype with a count of one. The V and J genes are TRBV24-1 and TRBJ2-5; the match to TRBD1 covers 7 bases. This CDR3 spans 16 amino acids. Germline-derived CDR1 and CDR2 are KGHDR and SFDVKD. Trimming cost V 3 bases and J 0 bases; bases outside gene matches: 6. The CDR3: CATSDPGGRYQETQYF. The CDR3, as DNA: TGTGCCACCAGTGATCCAGGGGGTCGGTACCAAGAGACCCAGTACTTC.